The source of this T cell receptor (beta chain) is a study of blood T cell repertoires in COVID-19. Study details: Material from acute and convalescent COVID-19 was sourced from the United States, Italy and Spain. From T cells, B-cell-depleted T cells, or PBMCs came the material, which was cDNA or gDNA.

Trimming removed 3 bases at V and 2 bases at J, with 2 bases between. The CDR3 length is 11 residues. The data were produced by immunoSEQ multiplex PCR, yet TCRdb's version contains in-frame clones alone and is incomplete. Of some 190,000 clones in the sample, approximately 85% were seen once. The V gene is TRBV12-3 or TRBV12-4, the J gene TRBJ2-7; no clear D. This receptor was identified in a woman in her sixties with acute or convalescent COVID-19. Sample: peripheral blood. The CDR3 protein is CASSFAYEQYF. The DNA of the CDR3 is TGTGCCAGCAGTTTCGCCTACGAGCAGTACTTC.